The 30 T cell receptor beta chains below were found in one sample sequenced in a study of sequential checkpoint blockade in melanoma (dated by TCRdb to about 2019). Library construction relied on the immunoSEQ multiplex PCR assay. The table comes from immuneACCESS by way of TCRdb, which keeps in-frame sequences with V and J called. Part of the clones is missing from these tables; in studies checked, under half for an unresolved V gene and the rest for unknown reasons. Here the sample has about 38,000 clones; more than 70% occur a single time. The leading ten clones occupy around 12% of the sample. Interpreted using the paper, the treatment or condition label stands for: randomized to nivolumab then ipilimumab (arm A) or the reverse (arm B). The source was CD8+ T cells sorted from blood (inferred from file names), collected from a patient given nivolumab and ipilimumab in sequence. Every receptor here comes from a human donor with melanoma.

The chain is built from TRBV28 and TRBJ2-7, with 11 bases aligning to TRBD1. Losses at the gene ends were 5 bases for V and 6 bases for J; bases not matched to a gene: 9. The CDR3 spans 15 residues. Germline loops: CDR1 MDHEN, CDR2 SYDVKM. The CDR3, as DNA: TGTGCCAGCAGTAACGGACAGGGGGCTCTTTCCGAGCAGTACTTC. Translating it yields CASSNGQGALSEQYF.

This chain links TRBV6-4 with TRBJ2-1; unclear D gene. The germline CDR1 and CDR2 sequences are MRHNA and SNTAGT. CDR3 size: 13 residues. With 5 bases removed from V and 4 bases from J, the gap between germline ends came to 9 bases. The CDR3, as DNA: TGTGCCAGCAGTATTGACAAATACAATGAGCAGTTCTTC. It yields the protein CASSIDKYNEQFF.

This chain joins TRBV7-9 and TRBJ2-1; D gene unclear. Germline CDR1 SEHNR, CDR2 FQNEAQ (reference sequence). V lost 4 bases and J lost 5, with 12 bases in between. The CDR3 runs to 14 residues. CDR3: CASSSIGFDNEQFF. The CDR3 bases are TGTGCCAGCAGCTCGATCGGGTTCGACAATGAGCAGTTCTTC.

The V and J genes are TRBV7-3 and TRBJ2-7; D not certain. The V end was cut by 3 bases, the J end by 3 bases, with 9 bases between. CDR1 SGHTA and CDR2 FQGTGA come from the germline V gene. The CDR3 spans 13 residues. The CDR3 bases are TGTGCCAGCAGCTTTGGCGGCAGCTACGAGCAGTACTTC. Its translation: CASSFGGSYEQYF. The full variable domain, completed using reference TRBV7-3 and TRBJ2-7, is GAGVSQTPSNKVTEKGKYVELRCDPISGHTALYWYRQSLGQGPEFLIYFQGTGAADDSGLPNDRFFAVRPEGSVSTLKIQRTERGDSAVYLCASSFGGSYEQYFGPGTRLTVT.

The chain is built from TRBV2 and TRBJ2-5, with 8 bases matching TRBD1. The ends lost 6 bases at V and 3 bases at J; junction bases unmatched: 3. The CDR3 sequence is 13 residues long. CDR1 and CDR2 from the germline V gene are SNHLY and FYNNEI. CDR3 amino acids: CASRGQGEETQYF. DNA of the CDR3: TGTGCCAGCAGAGGACAGGGTGAAGAGACCCAGTACTTC.

The chain carries TRBV15 and TRBJ2-4, with D possibly TRBD2 on 6 matching bases. CDR3 length: 16 residues. Trimming shortened V by 3 bases and J by 4 bases, and 16 bases separated the two germline ends. In germline, CDR1 is LNHNV, CDR2 YYDKDF (reference sequence). The CDR3 DNA reads as TGTGCCACCAGCAGGGGACTCCTTGGGGAAAAAAACATTCAGTACTTC. Translation gives CATSRGLLGEKNIQYF.

This sequence joins TRBV6-1 and TRBJ1-2; weak D call: TRBD1 (5 bases). Between the trimmed V and J ends, which lost 0 bases and 2 bases, there was a span of 13 bases. The CDR3 has 16 amino acids. The germline gives CDR1 MNHNS, CDR2 SASEGT. The CDR3 sequence is CASSEAQGRINYGYTF. CDR3 DNA sequence: TGTGCCAGCAGTGAAGCGCAGGGCAGAATAAACTATGGCTACACCTTC.

The J gene is TRBJ2-7, the V gene TRBV19; tentative D call: TRBD2 (5 bases). The CDR3 runs 14 residues. Germline loops: CDR1 LNHDA, CDR2 SQIVND (reference sequence). Deletions cut 4 bases from V and 0 bases from J, with 10 bases between. DNA of the CDR3: TGTGCCAGTAGTACAGGCGGGTACTCCTACGAGCAGTACTTC. Translated: CASSTGGYSYEQYF.

J is TRBJ1-2 and V is TRBV10-2; D possibly corresponds to TRBD1 (5 bases). CDR3 size: 16 residues. V was trimmed by 3 bases and J by 2 bases, leaving 16 bases between them. Germline CDR1 WSHSY, CDR2 SAAADI. For the CDR3, the DNA is TGCGCCAGCAGTGAAGGTGTACGGGGGTGGAACTATGGCTACACCTTC. Translating gives CASSEGVRGWNYGYTF.

This chain joins TRBV10-1 and TRBJ1-2; 8 bases are a match to TRBD1. Trimming at V came to 6 bases and at J to 8 bases, leaving 8 bases not matched to a gene. The CDR3 has 13 residues. The germline gives CDR1 WNHNN, CDR2 SYGVQD (reference sequence). CDR3 DNA sequence: TGCGCCAGCAGCCCGGGACAGGACGGCGGCTACACCTTC. Amino acid sequence: CASSPGQDGGYTF.

This clone was counted a single time. This chain joins TRBV30 and TRBJ2-1; TRBD1 matches at 9 bases. V lost 2 bases to trimming and J lost 4 bases; unmatched junction nucleotides: 3. CDR3 length: 14 amino acids. Germline-derived CDR1 and CDR2 are GTSNPN and SVGIG (reference sequence). The CDR3 is CAWSLGQGYNEQFF. DNA for the CDR3: TGTGCCTGGAGTTTGGGACAGGGATACAATGAGCAGTTCTTC. Full variable domain (missing parts from reference TRBV30 and TRBJ2-1): SQTIHQWPATLVQPVGSPLSLECTVEGTSNPNLYWYRQAAGRGLQLLFYSVGIGQISSEVPQNLSASRPQDRQFILSSKKLLLSDSGFYLCAWSLGQGYNEQFFGPGTRLTVL.

V is TRBV19 and J is TRBJ2-1; TRBD2 agrees at 9 bases. The CDR3 sequence is 14 residues long. The V gene's germline CDR1 is LNHDA and CDR2 SQIVND (reference sequence). V was clipped by 2 bases and J by 4 bases; unmatched bases: 0. The CDR3 nucleotides read TGTGCCAGTAGTATAAGCGGGAGGTACAATGAGCAGTTCTTC. It codes for CASSISGRYNEQFF.

The chain joins TRBV19 to TRBJ2-1, with D possibly being TRBD2 (6 bases). In germline, CDR1 is LNHDA, CDR2 SQIVND (reference sequence). Trimming stripped 7 bases from V and 2 bases from J, with 9 bases between. This CDR3 spans 13 amino acids. DNA of the CDR3: TGTGCCAGTATGCGGGGACCCTACAATGAGCAGTTCTTC. Translation gives CASMRGPYNEQFF.

The chain recombines TRBV29-1 with TRBJ2-2; 8 positions match TRBD1. V dropped 2 bases and J dropped 4; count of bases not matched to a gene: 9. CDR1 and CDR2 (germline): SQVTM, ANQGSEA. The CDR3 length is 16 residues. The CDR3 sequence is CSVELSGGAGTGELFF. CDR3 DNA sequence: TGCAGCGTTGAACTGTCAGGGGGCGCGGGCACCGGGGAGCTGTTTTTT.

This clone was detected only a few times. This chain uses TRBV5-4 with TRBJ1-1; possible D gene TRBD1, 6 bases. CDR1 is SGHNT, CDR2 YYREEE, per germline (reference sequence). This CDR3 has 13 residues. V was clipped by 3 bases and J by 4 bases, with 10 bases between them. The CDR3 loop is CASSSAGATEAFF. DNA of the CDR3: TGTGCCAGCAGCTCCGCAGGGGCCACTGAAGCTTTCTTT.

In this sample, this clone turned up a few times. The V call is TRBV14, the J call TRBJ2-7; no reliable D call. The CDR3 is 13 residues long. Trimming pared 3 bases from V and 3 bases from J, leaving 9 bases between. Germline V gene sequence: CDR1 SGHDN, CDR2 FVKESK. CDR3 in DNA: TGTGCCAGCAGCCACAGGCAGTTCTACGAGCAGTACTTC. Amino acid sequence: CASSHRQFYEQYF.

The chain couples TRBV4-3 to TRBJ2-3; D might be TRBD2 (6 bases). The CDR3 totals 17 residues. Germline values: CDR1 LGHNA, CDR2 YSLEER. V lost 0 bases to trimming and J lost 1 base, with 14 bases between them. The CDR3 spells CASSQEVPGSGTDTQYF. CDR3 sequence (DNA): TGCGCCAGCAGCCAAGAAGTTCCCGGGAGTGGCACAGATACGCAGTATTTT.

V gene TRBV2 combines with J gene TRBJ2-2; the D gene is possibly TRBD2 (6 bases). The CDR3 is 16 amino acids. V was pared by 7 bases and J by 0 bases, with 15 bases between. Germline values: CDR1 SNHLY, CDR2 FYNNEI. As DNA, the CDR3 is TGTGCCAGCACCTCATCGGGGGTCCCGAACACCGGGGAGCTGTTTTTT. Protein: CASTSSGVPNTGELFF.

This clone has a single count. This chain connects TRBV28 to TRBJ2-3, with 8 bases lining up with TRBD2. Trimming removed 6 bases from V and 4 bases from J; junction bases left unmatched: 6. Germline values: CDR1 MDHEN, CDR2 SYDVKM. The CDR3 is 14 amino acids. CDR3: CASSSGLEADTQYF. CDR3 sequence (DNA): TGTGCCAGCAGCTCGGGACTAGAGGCAGATACGCAGTATTTT.

The chain links TRBV6-5 to TRBJ1-1; 7 positions match TRBD1. This CDR3 is 15 amino acids long. Germline V gene data show CDR1 as MNHEY and CDR2 as SVGAGI. Unmatched junction bases numbered 7, after V lost 6 bases and J lost 0 bases. DNA of the CDR3: TGTGCCAGCAGAGAAAGGACAGGACTGAACACTGAAGCTTTCTTT. This sequence encodes CASRERTGLNTEAFF.

The gene calls are TRBV6-1 and TRBJ1-5, with D uncertain. V lost 8 bases to trimming and J lost 6 bases, with 17 bases between them. Per the germline V gene, CDR1 is MNHNS and CDR2 is SASEGT. CDR3 length equals 14 residues. The CDR3: CASEGRHPSQPQHF. In DNA, the CDR3 is TGTGCCAGCGAGGGTAGACACCCGAGTCAGCCCCAGCATTTT.

CDR3 sequence reads: CASSYGQGVNEQFF. The CDR3 nucleotides are TGTGCCAGCAGTTACGGACAGGGGGTTAATGAGCAGTTCTTC. This chain links TRBV6-5 with TRBJ2-1; TRBD1 matches at 10 bases. This CDR3 is built from 14 residues. In germline, CDR1 is MNHEY, CDR2 SVGAGI. The J segment lost 7 bases and the V segment lost 2 bases, leaving 2 bases of the junction unmatched.

The chain's CDR3 is CASSPPARAYNEQFF. For the CDR3, the DNA is TGTGCCAGCAGCCCCCCTGCCAGGGCATACAATGAGCAGTTCTTC. The chain recombines TRBV11-2 with TRBJ2-1, with D perhaps matching TRBD1 (5 bases). CDR3 length: 15 residues. Deletions cut 5 bases from V and 4 bases from J, with 15 bases between. CDR1 SGHAT and CDR2 FQNNGV come from the germline V gene.

The rearrangement links TRBV27 to TRBJ2-2, with 9 bases lining up with TRBD1. With V trimmed by 5 bases and J by 4 bases, 2 bases remained unmatched. Germline lookup yields CDR1 MNHEY and CDR2 SMNVEV (reference sequence). The CDR3 length is 14 residues. CDR3 in amino acids: CASSTTGGTGELFF. CDR3 nucleotides: TGTGCCAGCAGTACGACAGGGGGCACCGGGGAGCTGTTTTTT.

The chain combines TRBV28 with TRBJ2-7; TRBD1 is a possible D gene (6 bases). Trimming cost V 3 bases and J 2 bases, with 11 bases left between them. Germline CDR1 is MDHEN and CDR2 is SYDVKM. The length of the CDR3 is 14 residues. The CDR3 nucleotides read TGTGCCAGCAGTTTTCAGGCAGGGGCCTACGAGCAGTACTTC. Its translation: CASSFQAGAYEQYF.

This clone was seen just once. The chain uses TRBV2 and TRBJ1-4, with 7 bases matching TRBD1. Trimming cost V 6 bases and J 5 bases; bases outside gene matches: 6. CDR1 and CDR2 from the germline V gene are SNHLY and FYNNEI. The CDR3 has 14 residues. The CDR3 region has the DNA TGTGCCAGCAGGGGTGAGGGGGCCAATGAAAAACTGTTTTTT. Protein sequence: CASRGEGANEKLFF.

The chain carries TRBV7-6 and TRBJ2-3; TRBD2 agrees at 10 bases. Germline assignment: CDR1 SGHVS and CDR2 FNYEAQ. V was pared by 5 bases and J by 3 bases, with 8 bases of the junction left unmatched. The CDR3 spans 16 residues. For the CDR3, the DNA is TGTGCCAGCAGCCCCTGGACTAGCGGCCTGACAGATACGCAGTATTTT. This sequence encodes CASSPWTSGLTDTQYF.

V gene TRBV10-2 combines with J gene TRBJ2-5; a possible D gene is TRBD2 (6 bases). The CDR3 contains 14 residues. V dropped 2 bases and J dropped 5 bases, with 12 bases sitting between them. Germline loops: CDR1 WSHSY, CDR2 SAAADI. CDR3 in DNA: TGCGCCAGCAGTGAGGTGGGGGGTGGGGAGACCCAGTACTTC. Translating it yields CASSEVGGGETQYF.

J is TRBJ2-1 and V is TRBV25-1; perhaps TRBD2 as D (5 bases). CDR1 and CDR2 (germline): MGHDK, SYGVNS. V shed 7 bases and J shed 6 bases, with 10 bases lying between them. This CDR3 contains 12 residues. The CDR3 spells CASTTGINEQFF. Here the CDR3 DNA reads TGTGCCAGCACTACGGGGATCAATGAGCAGTTCTTC.

The chain carries TRBV6-5 and TRBJ2-1, with TRBD2 matching over 8 bases. Trimming cost V 5 bases and J 7 bases; bases outside gene matches: 4. Germline CDR1 MNHEY, CDR2 SVGAGI. The CDR3 loop spans 13 amino acids. The DNA for the CDR3 is TGTGCCAGCAGTGCGGGAGGAGGAAATGAGCAGTTCTTC. This gives the protein CASSAGGGNEQFF.